The next 20 T cell receptor beta chains were all read from a single sample in a study of OX40 agonist ivuxolimab in advanced cancers. Data came from immunoSEQ multiplex PCR; TCRdb stores just in-frame clones and leaves some out. The sample records fewer than 120,000 clones, approximately 90% being singletons. Sequenced here: CD4+ or CD8+ T cells sorted from blood, sampled in a trial of the OX40 agonist ivuxolimab. These receptors originate from an adult with an advanced solid tumor such as melanoma, head and neck, liver or kidney cancer.

This chain links TRBV4-2 with TRBJ2-3; 9 bases are a match to TRBD2. The CDR3 is made up of 15 amino acids. Germline values: CDR1 LGHNA, CDR2 YNFKEQ. Unmatched junction bases numbered 10, after V lost 4 bases and J lost 8 bases. CDR3: CASSPIAGGDGTQYF. The CDR3 DNA reads TGTGCCAGCAGCCCCATTGCGGGGGGGGACGGTACGCAGTATTTT.

J is TRBJ1-3 and V is TRBV19; D not certain. V dropped 0 bases and J dropped 0 bases, with 12 bases sitting between them. CDR1 and CDR2 from the germline V gene are LNHDA and SQIVND (reference sequence). The CDR3 totals 17 residues. The CDR3 DNA follows: TGTGCCAGTAGTATAGATATTGGCGGGATCTCTGGAAACACCATATATTTT. It codes for CASSIDIGGISGNTIYF.

The V and J genes are TRBV5-1 and TRBJ2-1, with 12 bases aligning to TRBD2. V gave up 4 bases and J gave up 7 bases; unmatched junction bases: 9. This CDR3 is built from 16 residues. Germline V lookup: CDR1 SGHRS, CDR2 YFSETQ. CDR3 residues: CASSIRTSGELNEQFF. CDR3 bases: TGCGCCAGCAGCATCCGGACTAGCGGGGAGTTGAATGAGCAGTTCTTC.

The chain uses TRBV7-9 and TRBJ2-3; perhaps TRBD2 as D (6 bases). V lost 5 bases and J 0 bases, leaving 9 bases between the germline ends. The CDR3 loop spans 14 amino acids. Germline V gene data show CDR1 as SEHNR and CDR2 as FQNEAQ (reference sequence). CDR3 amino acids: CASSPSGSTDTQYF. DNA for the CDR3: TGTGCCAGCAGCCCAAGCGGGAGCACAGATACGCAGTATTTT.

The chain carries TRBV9 and TRBJ1-1; D gene uncertain. The length of the CDR3 is 14 residues. Germline V gene lookup returns CDR1 SGDLS and CDR2 YYNGEE. V was clipped by 4 bases and J by 2 bases, with 12 bases between them. The CDR3 region is CASSLDFGNTEAFF. The CDR3 bases are TGTGCCAGCAGCTTAGACTTCGGTAACACTGAAGCTTTCTTT. Complete variable domain (other parts from reference TRBV9 and TRBJ1-1): DSGVTQTPKHLITATGQRVTLRCSPRSGDLSVYWYQQSLDQGLQFLIQYYNGEERAKGNILERFSAQQFPDLHSELNLSSLELGDSALYFCASSLDFGNTEAFFGQGTRLTVV.

The V gene is TRBV14, the J gene TRBJ2-5, with no clear D. CDR1 and CDR2 from the germline V gene are SGHDN and FVKESK. Trimming cost V 1 base and J 1 base, with 4 bases left between them. There are 13 residues in the CDR3. The CDR3 is CASSQATQETQYF. CDR3 DNA sequence: TGTGCCAGCAGCCAAGCTACCCAAGAGACCCAGTACTTC.

CDR3 loop: CASSSGTSQRWMPYEQYF. CDR3 DNA: TGTGCCAGCAGTTCCGGGACCTCCCAAAGGTGGATGCCCTACGAGCAGTACTTC. This chain uses TRBV7-8 with TRBJ2-7; the D gene could be TRBD1 or TRBD2 (5 bases each). The V gene lost 6 bases and the J gene lost 2 bases, with 26 bases spanning the gap. The CDR3 consists of 18 residues. Germline loops: CDR1 SGHVS, CDR2 FQNEAQ.

The chain has TRBV11-1 and TRBJ1-2, with D hard to call. Germline CDR1 reads SGHAT; CDR2 reads FQDESV (reference sequence). The ends were cut back, 4 bases at V and 3 bases at J, with 12 bases in the middle. This CDR3 is 14 amino acids long. The CDR3 region is CASSSLTSHYGYTF. The CDR3 bases are TGTGCCAGCAGCTCCCTGACCTCTCACTATGGCTACACCTTC.

The chain uses TRBV23-1 and TRBJ2-2; 10 nucleotides match TRBD1. TRBV23-1 has ORF status, its function being uncertain. The CDR3 spans 15 residues. The V gene end was trimmed by 4 bases and the J gene end by 5 bases; junction bases not matched to a gene: 4. The CDR3 sequence: CASSRTGGSTGELFF. For the CDR3, the DNA is TGCGCCAGCAGTCGGACAGGGGGTAGTACCGGGGAGCTGTTTTTT.

This clone was picked up one time. V and J are TRBV27 and TRBJ2-7; 7 bases line up with TRBD1. This CDR3 contains 15 residues. The J segment lost 0 bases and the V segment lost 4 bases, leaving 6 bases of the junction unmatched. CDR1 and CDR2 (germline): MNHEY, SMNVEV (reference sequence). CDR3 nucleotides: TGTGCCAGCAGTTGGGGACAGTCGAGCTCCTACGAGCAGTACTTC. Its translation: CASSWGQSSSYEQYF.

V usage is TRBV25-1 and J usage is TRBJ2-5, with D maybe TRBD2 (6 bases). Trimming pared 3 bases from V and 5 bases from J, leaving 13 bases between. The V gene's germline CDR1 is MGHDK and CDR2 SYGVNS. The CDR3 sequence is 14 residues long. The CDR3 is CASSEGGGSETQYF. The CDR3 nucleotides are TGTGCCAGCAGTGAGGGGGGAGGCAGCGAGACCCAGTACTTC.

The V gene is TRBV5-5, the J gene TRBJ1-6, with D hard to call. CDR1 and CDR2 from the germline V gene are SGHKS and YYEKEE (reference sequence). Between the trimmed V and J ends, which lost 7 bases and 1 base, there was a span of 15 bases. The CDR3 covers 16 residues. Here the CDR3 DNA reads TGTGCCAGCCAATTTGGCTGGGGATCCTATAATTCACCCCTCCACTTT. It yields the protein CASQFGWGSYNSPLHF.

The rearrangement links TRBV4-2 to TRBJ1-3, with D maybe TRBD1 (5 bases). Germline V gene lookup returns CDR1 LGHNA and CDR2 YNFKEQ. The CDR3 has 14 residues. The germline V and J ends were trimmed by 0 bases and 7 bases, with 10 bases remaining between them. As DNA, the CDR3 is TGTGCCAGCAGCCAAGATCCGGGGGACAACACCATATATTTT. Amino acids: CASSQDPGDNTIYF.

A few counts support this clone. This rearrangement joins TRBV10-3 to TRBJ2-3, with 9 bases that match TRBD2. Looked up from germline, CDR1 is ENHRY and CDR2 is SYGVKD. The CDR3 runs to 15 residues. J was trimmed by 3 bases and V by 3 bases; bases with no gene match: 4. The CDR3 region has the DNA TGTGCCATCAGTGAAGGGCGGGAGGGAACAGATACGCAGTATTTT. It specifies CAISEGREGTDTQYF.

This clone was counted between two and nine times. V and J are TRBV15 and TRBJ2-5, with TRBD1 matching over 7 bases. V shed 3 bases and J 4 bases; nucleotides not matched to a gene: 8. CDR1 and CDR2 (germline): LNHNV, YYDKDF (reference sequence). The CDR3 has 15 residues. CDR3 DNA sequence: TGTGCCACCAGCAGGGCCAGACAGGGTGGAGAGACCCAGTACTTC. It yields the protein CATSRARQGGETQYF.

The chain is built from TRBV15 and TRBJ2-5; D unresolved. Germline CDR1 and CDR2: LNHNV and YYDKDF (reference sequence). V shed 0 bases and J shed 4 bases, with 6 bases lying between them. This CDR3 region has 13 residues. The CDR3 DNA is TGTGCCACCAGCAGAGACTTGGGAGAGACCCAGTACTTC. This gives the protein CATSRDLGETQYF.

The chain has TRBV6-5 and TRBJ1-5; D gene ambiguous. V lost 5 bases and J 5 bases, leaving 13 bases between the germline ends. CDR1 and CDR2 from the germline V gene are MNHEY and SVGAGI. The CDR3 covers 14 residues. CDR3 region: CASSPLGWDQPQHF. The CDR3, as DNA: TGTGCCAGCAGTCCCCTGGGGTGGGATCAGCCCCAGCATTTT.

The chain recombines TRBV21-1 with TRBJ2-7; the table's D call of TRBD2 was not tested on the DNA. TRBV21-1 is shown as a pseudogene. This CDR3 has 19 residues. For the CDR3, the DNA is TGTGCCAGCAGCACTAATCGCGGGACTAGCGGGACAGTAGCCTACGAGCAGTACTTC. Translation: CASSTNRGTSGTVAYEQYF.

The chain recombines TRBV5-1 with TRBJ2-3, with 11 positions matching TRBD2. The germline CDR1 and CDR2 sequences are SGHRS and YFSETQ. The CDR3 consists of 14 residues. J lost 6 bases, V lost 0 bases, and 0 bases had no gene match. The CDR3 protein is CASSLGLAGDTQYF. The CDR3 DNA reads TGCGCCAGCAGCTTGGGACTAGCGGGGGATACGCAGTATTTT.

This chain joins TRBV27 and TRBJ2-3, with D possibly being TRBD1 or TRBD2 (5 bases each). This CDR3 comprises 15 residues. From germline, CDR1 is MNHEY and CDR2 SMNVEV (reference sequence). Trimming cost V 5 bases and J 2 bases, with 14 bases left between them. The CDR3 loop is CASSPYRTVTDTQYF. The CDR3 DNA sequence: TGTGCCAGCAGTCCCTACAGGACTGTCACAGATACGCAGTATTTT.